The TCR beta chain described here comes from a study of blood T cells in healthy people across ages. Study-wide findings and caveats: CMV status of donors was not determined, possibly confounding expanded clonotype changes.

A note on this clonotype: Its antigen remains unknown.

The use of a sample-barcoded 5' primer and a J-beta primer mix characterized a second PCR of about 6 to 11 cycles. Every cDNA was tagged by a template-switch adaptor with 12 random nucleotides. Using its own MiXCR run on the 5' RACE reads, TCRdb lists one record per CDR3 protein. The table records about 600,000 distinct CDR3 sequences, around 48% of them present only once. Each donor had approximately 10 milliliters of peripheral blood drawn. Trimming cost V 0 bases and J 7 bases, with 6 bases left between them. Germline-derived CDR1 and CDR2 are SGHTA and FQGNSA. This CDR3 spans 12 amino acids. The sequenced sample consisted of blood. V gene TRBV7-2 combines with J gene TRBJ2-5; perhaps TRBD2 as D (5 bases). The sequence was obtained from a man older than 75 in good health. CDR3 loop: CASSLARATQYF. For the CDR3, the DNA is TGTGCCAGCAGCTTAGCGCGGGCGACCCAGTACTTC.